This TCR beta chain stems from a study of blood T cell repertoires in COVID-19. In the study overall: Samples taken during acute and convalescent COVID-19 were collected in the United States, Italy and Spain. PBMCs, B-cell-depleted T cells, or T cells were the source of the cDNA or gDNA that made up the material.

Per the original methods: Using reference gene primer amplification, nucleated cell counts were estimated. TCRdb's copy holds only in-frame clones and misses some; the assay was immunoSEQ multiplex PCR. For V, J and clone size, that table is used; D and trimming come from the DNA. The table has 100,000 to 150,000 clones, about four fifths seen once. Germline CDR1 reads PRHDT; CDR2 reads FYEKMQ (reference sequence). This CDR3 has 15 residues. The V and J ends lost 5 bases and 6 bases respectively, with 20 bases between them. This sequence joins TRBV13 and TRBJ2-7; possibly TRBD1 for D (5 bases). Sequencing was carried out using peripheral blood. The sequence was obtained from an elderly woman with acute or convalescent COVID-19. The CDR3 protein is CASSLQGSRRGEQYF. In nucleotides, the CDR3 is TGTGCCAGCAGCCTCCAGGGTTCCAGACGAGGCGAGCAGTACTTC.